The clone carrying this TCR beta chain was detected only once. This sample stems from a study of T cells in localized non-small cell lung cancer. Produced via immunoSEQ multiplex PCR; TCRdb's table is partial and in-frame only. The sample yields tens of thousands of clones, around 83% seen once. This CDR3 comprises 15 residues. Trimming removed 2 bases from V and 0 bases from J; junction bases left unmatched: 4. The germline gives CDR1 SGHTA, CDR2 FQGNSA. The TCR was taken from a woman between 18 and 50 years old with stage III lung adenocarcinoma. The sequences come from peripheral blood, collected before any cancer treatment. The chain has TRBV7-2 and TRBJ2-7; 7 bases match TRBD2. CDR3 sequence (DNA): TGTGCCAGCAGCTTAACTAGCGTGAGCTCCTACGAGCAGTACTTC. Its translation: CASSLTSVSSYEQYF.